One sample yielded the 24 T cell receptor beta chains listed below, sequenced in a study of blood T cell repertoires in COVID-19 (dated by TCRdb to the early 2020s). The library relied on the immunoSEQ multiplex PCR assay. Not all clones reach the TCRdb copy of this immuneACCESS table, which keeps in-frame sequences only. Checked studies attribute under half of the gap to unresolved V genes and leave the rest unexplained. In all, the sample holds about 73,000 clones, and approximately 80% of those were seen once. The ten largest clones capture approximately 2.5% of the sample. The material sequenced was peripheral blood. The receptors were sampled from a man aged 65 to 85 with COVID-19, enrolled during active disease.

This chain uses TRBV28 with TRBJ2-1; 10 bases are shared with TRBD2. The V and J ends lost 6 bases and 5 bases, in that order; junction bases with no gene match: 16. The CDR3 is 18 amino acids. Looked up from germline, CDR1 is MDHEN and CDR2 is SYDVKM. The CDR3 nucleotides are TGTGCCAGCAGCCCCAGCTCCCGAACTAGCGGGAAGGACAATGAGCAGTTCTTC. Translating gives CASSPSSRTSGKDNEQFF.

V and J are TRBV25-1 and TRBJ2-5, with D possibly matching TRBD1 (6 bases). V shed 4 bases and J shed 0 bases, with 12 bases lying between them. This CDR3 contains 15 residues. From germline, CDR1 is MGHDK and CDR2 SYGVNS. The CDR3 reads CASSAHTGNQETQYF. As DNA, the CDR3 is TGTGCCAGCAGTGCACACACAGGGAACCAAGAGACCCAGTACTTC.

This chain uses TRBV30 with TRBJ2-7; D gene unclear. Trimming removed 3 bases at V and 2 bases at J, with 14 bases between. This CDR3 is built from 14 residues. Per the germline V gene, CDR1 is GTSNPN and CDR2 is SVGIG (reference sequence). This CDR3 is CAWSPATLTYEQYF. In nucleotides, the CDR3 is TGTGCCTGGAGCCCTGCGACTCTAACCTACGAGCAGTACTTC.

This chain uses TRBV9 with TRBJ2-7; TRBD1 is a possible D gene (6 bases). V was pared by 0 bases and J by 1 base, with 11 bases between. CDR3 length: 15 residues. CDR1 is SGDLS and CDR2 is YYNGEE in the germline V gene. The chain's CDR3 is CASSVAGHPSYEQYF. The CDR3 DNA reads TGTGCCAGCAGCGTAGCGGGACACCCATCCTACGAGCAGTACTTC.

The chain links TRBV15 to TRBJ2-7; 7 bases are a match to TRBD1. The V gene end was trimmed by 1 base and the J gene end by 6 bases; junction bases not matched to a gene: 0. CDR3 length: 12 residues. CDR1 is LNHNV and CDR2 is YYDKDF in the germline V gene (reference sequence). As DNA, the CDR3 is TGTGCCACCAGCAGAGCAGGGGGCGAGCAGTACTTC. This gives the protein CATSRAGGEQYF.

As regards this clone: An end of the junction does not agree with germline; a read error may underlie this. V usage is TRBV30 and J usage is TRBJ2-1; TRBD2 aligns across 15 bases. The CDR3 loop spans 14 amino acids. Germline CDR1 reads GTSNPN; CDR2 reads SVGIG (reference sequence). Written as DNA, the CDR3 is TGTGCCTGGAGTGTGGGACTAGCGGGAGGTCGCTGGGTCTTC. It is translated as CAWSVGLAGGRWVF. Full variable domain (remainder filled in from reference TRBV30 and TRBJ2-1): SQTIHQWPATLVQPVGSPLSLECTVEGTSNPNLYWYRQAAGRGLQLLFYSVGIGQISSEVPQNLSASRPQDRQFILSSKKLLLSDSGFYLCAWSVGLAGGRWVFGPGTRLTVL.

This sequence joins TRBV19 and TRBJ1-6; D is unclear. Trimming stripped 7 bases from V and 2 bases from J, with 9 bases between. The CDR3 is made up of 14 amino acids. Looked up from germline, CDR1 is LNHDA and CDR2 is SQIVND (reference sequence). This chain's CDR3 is CASTRNPYNSPLHF. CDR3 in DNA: TGTGCCAGTACCAGGAACCCCTATAATTCACCCCTCCACTTT. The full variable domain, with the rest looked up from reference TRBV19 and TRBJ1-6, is DGGITQSPKYLFRKEGQNVTLSCEQNLNHDAMYWYRQDPGQGLRLIYYSQIVNDFQKGDIAEGYSVSREKKESFPLTVTSAQKNPTAFYLCASTRNPYNSPLHFGNGTRLTVT.

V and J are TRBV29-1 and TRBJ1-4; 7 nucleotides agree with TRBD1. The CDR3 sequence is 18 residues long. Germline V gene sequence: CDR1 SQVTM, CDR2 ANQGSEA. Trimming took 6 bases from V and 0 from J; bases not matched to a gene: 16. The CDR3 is CSVRGTSRQGSTNEKLFF. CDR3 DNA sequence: TGCAGCGTCCGGGGAACCTCGAGACAGGGTTCAACTAATGAAAAACTGTTTTTT.

The CDR3 nucleotides are TGCGCCAGCAGCTTGGGACAACCGAACTATGGCTACACCTTC. This translates into CASSLGQPNYGYTF. The chain has TRBV5-1 and TRBJ1-2, with D unclear. Deletions cut 0 bases from V and 2 bases from J, with 8 bases between. Germline V lookup: CDR1 SGHRS, CDR2 YFSETQ. The CDR3 consists of 14 residues.

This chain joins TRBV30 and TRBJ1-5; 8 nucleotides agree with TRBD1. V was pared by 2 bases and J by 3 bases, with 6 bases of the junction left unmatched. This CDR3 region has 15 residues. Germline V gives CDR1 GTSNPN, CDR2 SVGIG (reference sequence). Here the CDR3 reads CAWSLDRGHNQPQHF. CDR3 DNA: TGTGCCTGGAGTCTAGACAGGGGCCACAATCAGCCCCAGCATTTT.

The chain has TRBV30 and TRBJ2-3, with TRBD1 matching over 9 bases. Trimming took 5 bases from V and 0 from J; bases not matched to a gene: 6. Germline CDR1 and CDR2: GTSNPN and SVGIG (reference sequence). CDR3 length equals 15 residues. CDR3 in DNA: TGTGCCTGGGGACGGACAGGGGCCAGCACAGATACGCAGTATTTT. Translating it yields CAWGRTGASTDTQYF.

The CDR3 sequence is CASSFRQQYGYTF. The CDR3 DNA sequence: TGTGCCAGCAGCTTTCGACAGCAATATGGCTACACCTTC. The V and J genes are TRBV5-5 and TRBJ1-2; possible D gene TRBD1, 5 bases. Germline values: CDR1 SGHKS, CDR2 YYEKEE (reference sequence). With 2 bases removed from V and 5 bases from J, the gap between germline ends came to 10 bases. The CDR3 sequence is 13 residues long.

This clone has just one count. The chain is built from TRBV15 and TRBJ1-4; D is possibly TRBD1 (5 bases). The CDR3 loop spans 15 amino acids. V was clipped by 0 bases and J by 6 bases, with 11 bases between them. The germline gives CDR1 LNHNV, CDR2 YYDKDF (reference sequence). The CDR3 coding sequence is TGTGCCACCAGCAGAGATAGGGCGGGGGATGAAAAACTGTTTTTT. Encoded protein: CATSRDRAGDEKLFF.

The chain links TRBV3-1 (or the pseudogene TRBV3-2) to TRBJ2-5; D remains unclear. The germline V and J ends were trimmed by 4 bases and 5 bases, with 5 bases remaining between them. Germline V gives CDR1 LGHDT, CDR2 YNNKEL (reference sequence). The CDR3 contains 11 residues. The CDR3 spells CASSLTETQYF. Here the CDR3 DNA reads TGTGCCAGCAGCCTAACTGAGACCCAGTACTTC.

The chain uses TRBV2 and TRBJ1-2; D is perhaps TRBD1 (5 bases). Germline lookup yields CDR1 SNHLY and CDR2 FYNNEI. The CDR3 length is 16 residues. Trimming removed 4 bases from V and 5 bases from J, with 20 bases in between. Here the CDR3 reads CASSVTSRAGRYGYTF. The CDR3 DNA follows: TGTGCCAGCAGTGTTACGTCCCGGGCAGGGAGGTATGGCTACACCTTC. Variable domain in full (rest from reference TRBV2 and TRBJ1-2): EPEVTQTPSHQVTQMGQEVILRCVPISNHLYFYWYRQILGQKVEFLVSFYNNEISEKSEIFDDQFSVERPDGSNFTLKIRSTKLEDSAMYFCASSVTSRAGRYGYTFGSGTRLTVV.

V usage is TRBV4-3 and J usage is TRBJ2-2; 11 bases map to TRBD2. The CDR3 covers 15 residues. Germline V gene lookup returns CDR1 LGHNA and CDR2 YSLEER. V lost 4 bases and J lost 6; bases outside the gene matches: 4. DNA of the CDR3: TGCGCCAGCAGCCTGGGGACTAGCGGTTCCGGGGAGCTGTTTTTT. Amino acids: CASSLGTSGSGELFF.

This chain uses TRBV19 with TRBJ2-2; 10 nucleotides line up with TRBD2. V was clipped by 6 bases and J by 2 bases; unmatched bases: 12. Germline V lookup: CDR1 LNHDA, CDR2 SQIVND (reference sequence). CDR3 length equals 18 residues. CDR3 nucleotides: TGTGCCAGTAGCCGCGGATCTAGCGGGAGAGCTAACACCGGGGAGCTGTTTTTT. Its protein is CASSRGSSGRANTGELFF.

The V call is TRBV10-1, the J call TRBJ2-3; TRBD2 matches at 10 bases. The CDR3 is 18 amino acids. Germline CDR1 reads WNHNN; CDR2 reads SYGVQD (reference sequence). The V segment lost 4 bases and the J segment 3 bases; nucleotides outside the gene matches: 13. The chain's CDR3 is CASSGPVLTSGPTDTQYF. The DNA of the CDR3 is TGCGCCAGCAGTGGGCCCGTCTTGACTAGCGGGCCAACAGATACGCAGTATTTT.

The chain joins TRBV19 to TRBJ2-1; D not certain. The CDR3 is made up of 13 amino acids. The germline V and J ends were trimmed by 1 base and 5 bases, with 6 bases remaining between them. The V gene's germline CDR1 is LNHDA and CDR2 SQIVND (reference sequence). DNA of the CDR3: TGTGCCAGTAGTATAGTTCCCAACAATGAGCAGTTCTTC. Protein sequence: CASSIVPNNEQFF.

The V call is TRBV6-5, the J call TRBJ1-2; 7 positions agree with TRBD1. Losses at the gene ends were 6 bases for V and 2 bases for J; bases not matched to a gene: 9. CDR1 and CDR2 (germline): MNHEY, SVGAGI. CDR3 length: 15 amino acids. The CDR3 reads CASSANPTGNYGYTF. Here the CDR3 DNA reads TGTGCCAGCAGCGCAAACCCGACAGGGAACTATGGCTACACCTTC.

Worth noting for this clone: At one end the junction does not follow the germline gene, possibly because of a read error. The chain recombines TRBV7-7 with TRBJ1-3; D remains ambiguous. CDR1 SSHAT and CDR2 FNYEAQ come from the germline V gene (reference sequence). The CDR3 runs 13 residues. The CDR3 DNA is TGTGCTAGCAGCTTAGAACTGGGAAACACCATATATTTT. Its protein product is CASSLELGNTIYF.

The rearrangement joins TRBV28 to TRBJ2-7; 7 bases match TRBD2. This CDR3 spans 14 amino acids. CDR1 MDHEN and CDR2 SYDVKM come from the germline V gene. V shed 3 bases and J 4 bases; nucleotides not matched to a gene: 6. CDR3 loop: CASSLIGGGYEQYF. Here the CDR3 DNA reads TGTGCCAGCAGTTTGATTGGGGGAGGGTACGAGCAGTACTTC.

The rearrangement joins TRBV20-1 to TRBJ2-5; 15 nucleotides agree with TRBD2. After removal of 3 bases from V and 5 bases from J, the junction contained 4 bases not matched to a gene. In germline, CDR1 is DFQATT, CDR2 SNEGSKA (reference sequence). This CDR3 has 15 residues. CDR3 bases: TGCAGTGCTAGTATCGGGACTAGCGGGGGGGAGACCCAGTACTTC. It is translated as CSASIGTSGGETQYF.

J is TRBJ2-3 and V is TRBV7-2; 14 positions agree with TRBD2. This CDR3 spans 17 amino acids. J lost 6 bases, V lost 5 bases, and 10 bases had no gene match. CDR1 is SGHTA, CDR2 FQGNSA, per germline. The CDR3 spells CASSLKGLAGEVDTQYF. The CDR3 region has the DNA TGTGCCAGCAGCCTAAAGGGACTAGCGGGGGAGGTGGATACGCAGTATTTT. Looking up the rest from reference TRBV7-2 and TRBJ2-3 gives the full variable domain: GAGVSQSPSNKVTEKGKDVELRCDPISGHTALYWYRQSLGQGLEFLIYFQGNSAPDKSGLPSDRFSAERTGGSVSTLTIQRTQQEDSAVYLCASSLKGLAGEVDTQYFGPGTRLTVL.